These 24 T cell receptor beta chains originate from one sample sequenced in a study of T cell changes during pregnancy in multiple sclerosis. Data came from immunoSEQ multiplex PCR; TCRdb stores just in-frame clones and leaves some out. Among fewer than 20,000 clones listed, about 88% were seen once. The sequenced sample was CD4+ T cells from peripheral blood mononuclear cells, obtained in the first trimester of pregnancy. Every receptor here comes from a female donor in good health, enrolled as a control in a pregnancy study.

The CDR3 nucleotides read TGCGCCAGCAGCTTGCAGCTGGGCCCCGACAATGAGCAGTTCTTC. Translating it yields CASSLQLGPDNEQFF. The V gene is TRBV5-1, the J gene TRBJ2-1, with D unclear. CDR3 length: 15 amino acids. V lost 1 base, J lost 5 bases, and 13 bases lay in between. Germline CDR1 is SGHRS and CDR2 is YFSETQ.

This chain joins TRBV2 and TRBJ1-2, with TRBD1 matching 8 bases. The CDR3 is 15 residues long. V gave up 7 bases and J gave up 3 bases; unmatched junction bases: 10. Looked up from germline, CDR1 is SNHLY and CDR2 is FYNNEI. The CDR3 loop reads CASKIGQGGDYGYTF. The CDR3 nucleotides read TGTGCCAGCAAAATAGGACAGGGTGGTGACTATGGCTACACCTTC.

V and J are TRBV5-6 and TRBJ1-2; 8 positions agree with TRBD1. The CDR3 is 16 residues long. Germline V gives CDR1 SGHDT, CDR2 YYEEEE. V shed 1 base, J shed 3 bases, and the junction held 8 bases outside the gene matches. This chain's CDR3 is CASSLQDRGLYYGYTF. The CDR3, as DNA: TGTGCCAGCAGCTTGCAAGACAGGGGCCTTTACTATGGCTACACCTTC.

The V gene is TRBV5-1, the J gene TRBJ1-6; a possible D gene is TRBD1 (6 bases). The CDR3 has 16 amino acids. Germline CDR1 is SGHRS and CDR2 is YFSETQ. V was trimmed by 4 bases and J by 9 bases, leaving 20 bases between them. The CDR3 spells CASSRTSTGFVSPLHF. The CDR3 DNA sequence: TGCGCCAGCAGCCGGACTTCTACAGGGTTTGTTTCACCCCTCCACTTT.

The rearrangement links TRBV2 to TRBJ2-1, with no clear D. This CDR3 comprises 13 residues. Trimming pared 2 bases from V and 5 bases from J, leaving 7 bases between. From germline, CDR1 is SNHLY and CDR2 FYNNEI. This CDR3 reads CASSEPFNNEQFF. The CDR3, as DNA: TGTGCCAGCAGTGAACCCTTTAACAATGAGCAGTTCTTC.

This clone was detected only a few times. The chain has TRBV30 and TRBJ1-1; D is undetermined. Trimming stripped 1 base from V and 0 bases from J, with 6 bases between. The germline V gene encodes CDR1 GTSNPN and CDR2 SVGIG (reference sequence). The CDR3 extends over 13 amino acids. CDR3 in DNA: TGTGCCTGGAGTGAAAGCCTGAACACTGAAGCTTTCTTT. The encoded protein is CAWSESLNTEAFF.

This chain connects TRBV6-5 to TRBJ1-1; TRBD1 might be the D (6 bases). The germline V and J ends were trimmed by 6 bases and 2 bases, with 7 bases remaining between them. In germline, CDR1 is MNHEY, CDR2 SVGAGI. The CDR3 is 12 residues long. CDR3 DNA sequence: TGTGCCAGCAGGGGGGCCAACACTGAAGCTTTCTTT. Its translation is CASRGANTEAFF.

The chain combines TRBV15 with TRBJ1-3; no clear D gene. The V gene's germline CDR1 is LNHNV and CDR2 YYDKDF (reference sequence). This CDR3 is built from 15 residues. V was clipped by 0 bases and J by 4 bases, with 10 bases between them. The CDR3: CATSRDPGNGNTIYF. The CDR3 DNA follows: TGTGCCACCAGCAGAGATCCGGGGAACGGAAACACCATATATTTT. Full variable domain (rest looked up from reference TRBV15 and TRBJ1-3): DAMVIQNPRYQVTQFGKPVTLSCSQTLNHNVMYWYQQKSSQAPKLLFHYYDKDFNNEADTPDNFQSRRPNTSFCFLDIRSPGLGDTAMYLCATSRDPGNGNTIYFGEGSWLTVV.

This clone came up once. This rearrangement joins TRBV9 to TRBJ2-7; a weak D match, TRBD2 (5 bases). CDR1 and CDR2 from the germline V gene are SGDLS and YYNGEE. V dropped 4 bases and J dropped 0 bases, with 14 bases sitting between them. This CDR3 comprises 15 residues. CDR3 sequence (DNA): TGTGCCAGCAGCCCCTCAGCGGAGAGCTCCTACGAGCAGTACTTC. Residues: CASSPSAESSYEQYF.

The chain joins TRBV29-1 to TRBJ2-2; maybe TRBD1 (5 bases). The ends were cut back, 4 bases at V and 1 base at J, with 10 bases in the middle. The CDR3 is 14 residues long. Germline V gives CDR1 SQVTM, CDR2 ANQGSEA. The CDR3 reads CSVVGPGNTGELFF. The CDR3, as DNA: TGCAGCGTTGTGGGGCCAGGGAACACCGGGGAGCTGTTTTTT.

J is TRBJ2-1 and V is TRBV5-1; D is unclear. The V gene's germline CDR1 is SGHRS and CDR2 YFSETQ. The CDR3 is 12 residues long. V was shortened by 0 bases and J by 10 bases, with 8 bases between the two germline ends. CDR3 coding DNA: TGCGCCAGCAGCTTGGGCAGCAGGGAGCAGTTCTTC. This translates into CASSLGSREQFF.

V and J are TRBV6-6 and TRBJ1-1; 10 bases match TRBD1. Unmatched junction bases numbered 7, after V lost 6 bases and J lost 6 bases. CDR3 size: 14 residues. Per the germline V gene, CDR1 is MNHNY and CDR2 is SVGAGI (reference sequence). The DNA of the CDR3 is TGTGCCAGCAGGACCGGGACAGGGGAACCTGAAGCTTTCTTT. Amino acid sequence: CASRTGTGEPEAFF.

This clone has a single count. CDR3 sequence: CASSPKTVESSPLHF. The CDR3 DNA is TGTGCCAGCTCACCAAAAACAGTAGAGAGTTCACCCCTCCACTTT. V gene TRBV18 combines with J gene TRBJ1-6; unclear D gene. V lost 2 bases, J lost 9 bases, and 14 bases lay in between. CDR3 length: 15 amino acids. From germline, CDR1 is KGHSH and CDR2 LQKENI.

In nucleotides, the CDR3 is TGTGCCAGCAGCTCTACTTTCCGGACAGGGGACATGGGGGGCTACACCTTC. This sequence encodes CASSSTFRTGDMGGYTF. The chain carries TRBV13 and TRBJ1-2; 9 nucleotides match TRBD1. After removal of 4 bases from V and 8 bases from J, the junction contained 17 bases not matched to a gene. Germline V gene lookup returns CDR1 PRHDT and CDR2 FYEKMQ (reference sequence). The CDR3 length is 17 residues.

CDR3 bases: TGTGCCAGCAGCTTAGATCACGGGGCCGGGGAGCTGTTTTTT. It encodes CASSLDHGAGELFF. This sequence joins TRBV11-2 and TRBJ2-2, with D possibly TRBD2 on 5 matching bases. The ends were cut back, 0 bases at V and 6 bases at J, with 8 bases in the middle. Germline V lookup: CDR1 SGHAT, CDR2 FQNNGV. The CDR3 totals 14 residues.

The chain combines TRBV4-1 with TRBJ2-7; 7 positions match TRBD1. Germline assignment: CDR1 MGHRA and CDR2 YSYEKL. V was pared by 0 bases and J by 1 base, with 9 bases of the junction left unmatched. The CDR3 has 17 amino acids. CDR3 amino acids: CASSQDLRMGQSYEQYF. CDR3 coding DNA: TGCGCCAGCAGCCAAGATCTAAGGATGGGACAGTCCTACGAGCAGTACTTC.

This chain uses TRBV5-4 with TRBJ2-3; 16 bases fit TRBD2. Germline lookup yields CDR1 SGHNT and CDR2 YYREEE (reference sequence). The CDR3 consists of 16 residues. After removal of 0 bases from V and 6 bases from J, the junction contained 1 base not matched to a gene. Written as DNA, the CDR3 is TGTGCCAGCAGCTTGGTGGGACTAGCGGGGGGGGATACGCAGTATTTT. It encodes CASSLVGLAGGDTQYF.

The CDR3 region is CASTTGGFSKLFF. The CDR3 DNA reads TGTGCCAGTACGACAGGGGGCTTTTCAAAACTGTTTTTT. The chain combines TRBV2 with TRBJ1-4, with 10 bases that match TRBD1. This CDR3 is 13 amino acids long. Trimming removed 9 bases from V and 10 bases from J; junction bases left unmatched: 8. Per the germline V gene, CDR1 is SNHLY and CDR2 is FYNNEI.

This sequence joins TRBV4-1 and TRBJ2-7; no reliable D call. This CDR3 region has 13 residues. V was trimmed by 3 bases and J by 5 bases, leaving 11 bases between them. Per germline, CDR1 MGHRA and CDR2 YSYEKL. CDR3: CASSHQTWHEQYF. The CDR3 DNA sequence: TGCGCCAGCAGCCACCAGACATGGCACGAGCAGTACTTC.

In this sample, this clone turned up a few times. This chain's CDR3 is CASIDRGITEAFF. Written as DNA, the CDR3 is TGTGCCAGTATAGACAGGGGGATCACTGAAGCTTTCTTT. This sequence joins TRBV19 and TRBJ1-1; 9 bases fit TRBD1. Germline trimming cut 7 bases from V and 4 bases from J; bases unmatched to any gene: 4. The V gene's germline CDR1 is LNHDA and CDR2 SQIVND (reference sequence). The CDR3 runs to 13 residues.

In DNA, the CDR3 is TGCGCCAGCAGCCAAGATTCAGGAGGGATAAACTATGGCTACACCTTC. It specifies CASSQDSGGINYGYTF. This chain links TRBV4-3 with TRBJ1-2; no firm D call. The CDR3 spans 16 residues. Trimming removed 0 bases at V and 2 bases at J, with 13 bases between. CDR1 is LGHNA and CDR2 is YSLEER in the germline V gene.

The genes are TRBV2 and TRBJ2-7; 9 nucleotides agree with TRBD1. The CDR3 is made up of 14 amino acids. CDR1 and CDR2 (germline): SNHLY, FYNNEI. J lost 3 bases, V lost 6 bases, and 6 bases had no gene match. The CDR3: CASRGDRADYEQYF. The CDR3 DNA is TGTGCCAGCAGGGGGGACAGGGCGGACTACGAGCAGTACTTC.

The rearrangement links TRBV6-5 to TRBJ2-5, with a weak D call TRBD2 (6 bases). TRBJ2-7 explains the end of the DNA better; the J call may be wrong. This CDR3 is 13 amino acids long. CDR1 is MNHEY and CDR2 is SVGAGI in the germline V gene. The CDR3 reads CASNPGVSYEQYF. Here the CDR3 DNA reads TGTGCCAGCAATCCGGGGGTCTCCTACGAGCAGTACTTC.

The V call is TRBV23-1, the J call TRBJ1-2, with 7 bases lining up with TRBD1. Being an ORF, TRBV23-1 has a function that is uncertain. Unmatched junction bases numbered 4, after V lost 0 bases and J lost 6 bases. CDR3 length: 14 amino acids. The CDR3 protein is CASSQSSRGDGYTF. CDR3 DNA: TGCGCCAGCAGTCAATCAAGCAGGGGGGATGGCTACACCTTC.